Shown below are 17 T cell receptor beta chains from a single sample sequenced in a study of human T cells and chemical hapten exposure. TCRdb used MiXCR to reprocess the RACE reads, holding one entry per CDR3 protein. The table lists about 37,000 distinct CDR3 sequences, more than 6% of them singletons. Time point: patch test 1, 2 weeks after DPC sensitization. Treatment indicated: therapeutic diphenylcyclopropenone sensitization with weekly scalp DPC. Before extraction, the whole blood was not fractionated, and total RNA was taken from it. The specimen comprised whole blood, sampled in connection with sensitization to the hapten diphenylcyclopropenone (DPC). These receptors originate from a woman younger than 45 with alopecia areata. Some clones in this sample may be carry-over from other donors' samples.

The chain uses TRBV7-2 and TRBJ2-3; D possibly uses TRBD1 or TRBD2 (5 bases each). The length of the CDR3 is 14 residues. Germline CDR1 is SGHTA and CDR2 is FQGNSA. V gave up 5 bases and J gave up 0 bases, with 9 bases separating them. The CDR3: CASSRDQSTDTQYF. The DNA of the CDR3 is TGTGCCAGCAGCCGGGACCAGAGCACAGATACGCAGTATTTT.

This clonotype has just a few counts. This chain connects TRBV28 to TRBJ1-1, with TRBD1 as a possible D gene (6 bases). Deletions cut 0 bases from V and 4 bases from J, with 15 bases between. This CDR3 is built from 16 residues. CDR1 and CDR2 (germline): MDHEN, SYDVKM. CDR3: CASSLWTERGSTEAFF. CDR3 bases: TGTGCCAGCAGTTTATGGACAGAGAGGGGGAGCACTGAAGCTTTCTTT.

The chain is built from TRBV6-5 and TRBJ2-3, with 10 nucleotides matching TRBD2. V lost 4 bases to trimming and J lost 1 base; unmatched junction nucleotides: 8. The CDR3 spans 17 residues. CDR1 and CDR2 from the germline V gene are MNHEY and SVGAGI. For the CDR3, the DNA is TGTGCCAGCAGTTCGACCGGGACTAGCGTGGGCACAGATACGCAGTATTTT. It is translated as CASSSTGTSVGTDTQYF.

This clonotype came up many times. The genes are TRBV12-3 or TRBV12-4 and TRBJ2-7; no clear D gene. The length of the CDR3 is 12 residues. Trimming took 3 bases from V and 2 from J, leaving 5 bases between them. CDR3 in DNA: TGTGCCAGCAGTTTCTCCCCCTACGAGCAGTACTTC. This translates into CASSFSPYEQYF.

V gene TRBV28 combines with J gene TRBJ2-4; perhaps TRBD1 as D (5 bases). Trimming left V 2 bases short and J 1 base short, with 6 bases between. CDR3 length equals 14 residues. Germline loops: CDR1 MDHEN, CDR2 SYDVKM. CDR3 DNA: TGTGCCAGCAGTTTACGACAGGCCAAAAACATTCAGTACTTC. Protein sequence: CASSLRQAKNIQYF.

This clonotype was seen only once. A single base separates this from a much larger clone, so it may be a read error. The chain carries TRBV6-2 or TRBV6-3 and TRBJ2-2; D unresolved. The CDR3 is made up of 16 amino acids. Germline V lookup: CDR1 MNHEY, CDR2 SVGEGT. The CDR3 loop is CAGSPSALGYTGELFF. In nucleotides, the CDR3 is TGTGCCGGCAGTCCGAGTGCCTTGGGTTACACCGGGGAGCTGTTTTTT.

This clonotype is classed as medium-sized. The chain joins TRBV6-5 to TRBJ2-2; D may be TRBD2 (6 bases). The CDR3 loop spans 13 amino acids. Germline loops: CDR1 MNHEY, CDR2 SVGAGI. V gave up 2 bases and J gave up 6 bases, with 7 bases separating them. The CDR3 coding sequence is TGTGCCAGCAGTTACCCGGGAGCCGGGGAGCTGTTTTTT. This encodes CASSYPGAGELFF.

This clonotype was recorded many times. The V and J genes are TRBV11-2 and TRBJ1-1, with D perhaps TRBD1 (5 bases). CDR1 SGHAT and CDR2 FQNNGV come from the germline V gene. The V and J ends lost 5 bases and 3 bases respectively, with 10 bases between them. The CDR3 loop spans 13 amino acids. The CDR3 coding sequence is TGTGCCAGCAGCCCCCGCAGGGACACTGAAGCTTTCTTT. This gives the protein CASSPRRDTEAFF.

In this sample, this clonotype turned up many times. DNA for the CDR3: TGTGCCAGCAGTTACTCAGGCGGGTTGAGGAATCAGCCCCAGCATTTT. It yields the protein CASSYSGGLRNQPQHF. The V and J genes are TRBV6-6 and TRBJ1-5; D remains unclear. The CDR3 is 16 amino acids. Looked up from germline, CDR1 is MNHNY and CDR2 is SVGAGI (reference sequence). Trimming shortened V by 0 bases and J by 4 bases, and 13 bases separated the two germline ends.

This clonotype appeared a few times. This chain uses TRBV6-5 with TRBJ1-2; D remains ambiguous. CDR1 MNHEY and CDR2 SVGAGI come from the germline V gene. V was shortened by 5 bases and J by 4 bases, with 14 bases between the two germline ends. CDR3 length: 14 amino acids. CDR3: CASSLRDRAYGYTF. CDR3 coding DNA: TGTGCCAGCAGTCTACGAGACCGAGCCTATGGCTACACCTTC.

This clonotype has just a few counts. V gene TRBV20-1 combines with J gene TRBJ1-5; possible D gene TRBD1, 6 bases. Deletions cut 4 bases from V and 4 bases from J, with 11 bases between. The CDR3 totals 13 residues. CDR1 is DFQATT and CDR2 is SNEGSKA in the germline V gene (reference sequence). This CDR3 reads CSANTGPNQPQHF. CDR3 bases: TGCAGTGCTAACACAGGGCCAAATCAGCCCCAGCATTTT.

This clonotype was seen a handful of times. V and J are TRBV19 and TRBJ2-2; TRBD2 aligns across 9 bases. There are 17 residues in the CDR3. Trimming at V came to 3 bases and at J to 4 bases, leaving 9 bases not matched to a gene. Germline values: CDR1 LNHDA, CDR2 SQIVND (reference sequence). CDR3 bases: TGTGCCAGTAGTATTGTGGGCGGGGGGGCCGGCACCGGGGAGCTGTTTTTT. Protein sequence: CASSIVGGGAGTGELFF.

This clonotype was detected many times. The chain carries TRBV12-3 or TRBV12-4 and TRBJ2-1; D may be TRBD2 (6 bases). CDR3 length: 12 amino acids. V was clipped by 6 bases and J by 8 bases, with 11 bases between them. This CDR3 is CASRQPGDEQFF. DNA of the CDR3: TGTGCCAGCAGGCAACCGGGAGATGAGCAGTTCTTC.

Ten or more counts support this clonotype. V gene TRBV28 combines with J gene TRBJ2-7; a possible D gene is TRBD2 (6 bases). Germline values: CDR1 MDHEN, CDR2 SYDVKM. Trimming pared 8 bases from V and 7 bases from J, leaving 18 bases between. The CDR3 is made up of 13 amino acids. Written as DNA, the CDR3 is TGTGCCAGCCTTACGGGCCTCCGGGGGGAGCAGTACTTC. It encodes CASLTGLRGEQYF. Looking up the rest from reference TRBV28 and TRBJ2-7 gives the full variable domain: DVKVTQSSRYLVKRTGEKVFLECVQDMDHENMFWYRQDPGLGLRLIYFSYDVKMKEKGDIPEGYSVSREKKERFSLILESASTNQTSMYLCASLTGLRGEQYFGPGTRLTVT.

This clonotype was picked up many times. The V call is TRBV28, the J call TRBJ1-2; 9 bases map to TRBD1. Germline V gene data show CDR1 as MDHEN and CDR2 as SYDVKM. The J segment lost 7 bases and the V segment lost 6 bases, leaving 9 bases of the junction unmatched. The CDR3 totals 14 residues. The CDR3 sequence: CASRPRTGAGGYTF. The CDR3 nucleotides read TGTGCCAGCAGACCCCGGACAGGGGCTGGTGGCTACACCTTC.

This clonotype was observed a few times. CDR3 bases: TGTGCCACCTCAACAGGGGAGGTCACCGGGGAGCTGTTTTTT. This encodes CATSTGEVTGELFF. V is TRBV28 and J is TRBJ2-2; TRBD1 is a possible D gene (7 bases). Germline V gives CDR1 MDHEN, CDR2 SYDVKM. The germline V and J ends were trimmed by 10 bases and 4 bases, with 16 bases remaining between them. The CDR3 loop spans 14 amino acids.

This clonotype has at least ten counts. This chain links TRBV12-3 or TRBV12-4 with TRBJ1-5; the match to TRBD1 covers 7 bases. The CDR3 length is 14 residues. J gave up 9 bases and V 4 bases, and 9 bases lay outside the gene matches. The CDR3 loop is CASSWDSLAGPQHF. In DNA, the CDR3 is TGTGCCAGCAGTTGGGACAGCCTTGCGGGGCCCCAGCATTTT.